The rows below give T cell receptor beta chains drawn from one sample of a study of blood T cell repertoires in COVID-19. Assay: immunoSEQ multiplex PCR; the TCRdb copy retains only in-frame clones and omits some. The sample yields some 200,000 clones, around 90% seen once. The sample was peripheral blood. These receptors originate from a middle-aged man with active or convalescent COVID-19. Both conserved end residues are part of each CDR3. Each record gives: J gene, clone size, V gene, D gene, CDR3 DNA, CDR3 protein. The D gene is left open where the match is weak. Size tells how often a clone was seen (once, few, many) or the class of an expanded clone, and some rows leave it out.

J: TRBJ2-7; size: few; V: TRBV12-3/TRBV12-4; D: .; DNA: TGTGCCAGCAGTTTATCGGGGATCGAGCAGTACTTC; CDR3: CASSLSGIEQYF
J: TRBJ1-6; size: .; V: TRBV25-1; D: .; DNA: TGTGCCAGCACAATGGGACTTGTGTCGAATTCACCCCTCCACTTT; CDR3: CASTMGLVSNSPLHF
J: TRBJ1-1; size: few; V: TRBV23-1; D: .; DNA: TGCGCCAGCAGTCAATCGGGGCAGCCATTTTGTTCTGAAGCTTTCTTT; CDR3: CASSQSGQPFCSEAFF
J: TRBJ2-7; size: .; V: TRBV5-1; D: TRBD2; DNA: TGCGCCAGCAGCTCTTCCTATAGCGGGGATGCCTACGAGCAGTACTTC; CDR3: CASSSSYSGDAYEQYF
J: TRBJ1-6; size: .; V: TRBV3-1/TRBV3-2; D: .; DNA: TGTGCCAGCAGCCAAGATAGGCGGTCACCCCTCCACTTT; CDR3: CASSQDRRSPLHF
J: TRBJ2-7; size: .; V: TRBV7-2; D: .; DNA: TGTGCCAGCAGCGTAGGACAGTCTAGGGAGCAGTACTTC; CDR3: CASSVGQSREQYF
J: TRBJ2-1; size: .; V: TRBV6-5; D: .; DNA: TGTGCCAGCAGTTACTCTGGTAGCGATGAGCAGTTCTTC; CDR3: CASSYSGSDEQFF
J: TRBJ1-1; size: few; V: TRBV6-5; D: .; DNA: TGTGCCAGCTGTCGGGAGAAGAACACTGAAGCTTTCTTT; CDR3: CASCREKNTEAFF
J: TRBJ1-3; size: .; V: TRBV7-2; D: TRBD1; DNA: TGTGCCAGCAGCCCAGACAGGGGCCGAAACACCATATATTTT; CDR3: CASSPDRGRNTIYF
J: TRBJ2-7; size: .; V: TRBV5-3; D: .; DNA: TGTGCCAGAAGCCGTACCGGGGAGCAGTACTTC; CDR3: CARSRTGEQYF
J: TRBJ2-3; size: once; V: TRBV7-2; D: TRBD2; DNA: TGTGCCAGCAGCTTCATCGGGGGGGCAGATACGCAGTATTTT; CDR3: CASSFIGGADTQYF
J: TRBJ1-5; size: once; V: TRBV6-1; D: .; DNA: TGTGCCAGCAGTGAATTAACTGTAGACAATCAGCCCCAGCATTTT; CDR3: CASSELTVDNQPQHF
J: TRBJ1-1; size: .; V: TRBV18; D: TRBD1; DNA: TGTGCCAGCTCACCCGCCGGGACAGGGGTTAACACTGAAGCTTTCTTT; CDR3: CASSPAGTGVNTEAFF
J: TRBJ2-5; size: many; V: TRBV25-1; D: TRBD2; DNA: TGTGCCAGCAGTGAATTCCGGGGGGACCAAGAGACCCAGTACTTC; CDR3: CASSEFRGDQETQYF
J: TRBJ1-1; size: once; V: TRBV30; D: TRBD1; DNA: TGTGCCTGGGAGACAGGGGTCGGCACTGAAGCTTTCTTT; CDR3: CAWETGVGTEAFF
J: TRBJ1-4; size: .; V: TRBV28; D: .; DNA: TGTGCCAGCAGTGCCCCGGGACTTAGCTCGAATGAAAAACTGTTTTTT; CDR3: CASSAPGLSSNEKLFF
J: TRBJ1-6; size: .; V: TRBV5-1; D: .; DNA: TGCGCCAGCACCAGCGGTGTATCCAATTCACCCCTCCACTTT; CDR3: CASTSGVSNSPLHF
J: TRBJ1-2; size: .; V: TRBV4-1; D: .; DNA: TGCGCCAGCAGCCAAGCGGCCGGGAACTACTATGGCTACACCTTC; CDR3: CASSQAAGNYYGYTF
J: TRBJ1-1; size: .; V: TRBV7-2; D: .; DNA: TGTGCCAGCGCCCGGGGAGTGAACACTGAAGCTTTCTTT; CDR3: CASARGVNTEAFF
J: TRBJ1-4; size: few; V: TRBV19; D: TRBD1; DNA: TGTGCCAGCAGGACAGGGTCCTCCAGCGAGCCGGATGAAAAACTGTTTTTT; CDR3: CASRTGSSSEPDEKLFF
J: TRBJ1-6; size: .; V: TRBV10-3; D: .; DNA: TGTGCCATCAGTGAGGCAGGGTGGGATTCACCCCTCCACTTT; CDR3: CAISEAGWDSPLHF
J: TRBJ1-6; size: .; V: TRBV5-1; D: TRBD1; DNA: TGCGCCAGCAGCTTGGTGGCAGGGGGGACCTCCCCCCTCCACTTT; CDR3: CASSLVAGGTSPLHF
J: TRBJ1-1; size: .; V: TRBV5-1; D: .; DNA: TGCGCCAGCAGCTTGGAGCGAGGGAGGGCCCGATCACAGGACACTGAAGCTTTCTTT; CDR3: CASSLERGRARSQDTEAFF
J: TRBJ1-5; size: .; V: TRBV5-1; D: TRBD1; DNA: TGCGCCAGCAGCTTTGGACAGGGGTACAATCAGCCCCAGCATTTT; CDR3: CASSFGQGYNQPQHF
J: TRBJ2-5; size: .; V: TRBV11-2; D: TRBD2; DNA: TGTGCCAGCAGCTTAGTTGGGACTAGCGGGGGACAAGAGACCCAGTACTTC; CDR3: CASSLVGTSGGQETQYF
J: TRBJ1-6; size: .; V: TRBV4-1; D: .; DNA: TGCGCCAGCAGCCAAGATAGAAACAGGGCGGATTCACCCCTCCACTTT; CDR3: CASSQDRNRADSPLHF
J: TRBJ1-1; size: .; V: TRBV30; D: TRBD1; DNA: TGTGCCTGGATAGGGGGCTTAGTTAGAATGAACACTGAAGCTTTCTTT; CDR3: CAWIGGLVRMNTEAFF
J: TRBJ1-1; size: .; V: TRBV28; D: .; DNA: TGTGCCAGCAGTTTATCGGACAGCACTGAAGCTTTCTTT; CDR3: CASSLSDSTEAFF
J: TRBJ1-2; size: once; V: TRBV6-5; D: TRBD1; DNA: TGTGCCAGCGGGGGACAGGGGCTCCCAAACTATGGCTACACCTTC; CDR3: CASGGQGLPNYGYTF
J: TRBJ2-1; size: .; V: TRBV5-1; D: TRBD1; DNA: TGCGCCAGCAGCCGGGGACAGGGTGTCAATGAGCAGTTCTTC; CDR3: CASSRGQGVNEQFF
J: TRBJ2-5; size: .; V: TRBV5-1; D: .; DNA: TGCGCCAGCAGCGCGGGACAGTCTCAAGAGACCCAGTACTTC; CDR3: CASSAGQSQETQYF
J: TRBJ2-7; size: once; V: TRBV28; D: TRBD1; DNA: TGTGCCAGCAGTTTATCCACGACAGGGAACTACGAGCAGTACTTC; CDR3: CASSLSTTGNYEQYF
J: TRBJ2-3; size: .; V: TRBV6-5; D: TRBD1; DNA: TGTGCCAGCACCGACCGGGACAGGGGCACAGATACGCAGTATTTT; CDR3: CASTDRDRGTDTQYF
J: TRBJ2-3; size: once; V: TRBV10-1; D: TRBD1; DNA: TGCGCCAGCAGTTTGACAGGGTCAGATACGCAGTATTTT; CDR3: CASSLTGSDTQYF
J: TRBJ2-5; size: .; V: TRBV5-4; D: TRBD1; DNA: TGTGCCAGCAGCGGCCCACAGGGGGTAGATGAGACCCAGTACTTC; CDR3: CASSGPQGVDETQYF
J: TRBJ2-2; size: .; V: TRBV15; D: TRBD2; DNA: TGTGCCACCAGCAGAGACCCGGGGGGGGCGAACACCGGGGAGCTGTTTTTT; CDR3: CATSRDPGGANTGELFF
J: TRBJ2-5; size: once; V: TRBV25-1; D: .; DNA: TGTGCCAGCAGTCGTAAGTTAAAAGGGGGACGGAAAGAGACCCAGTACTTC; CDR3: CASSRKLKGGRKETQYF
J: TRBJ2-3; size: .; V: TRBV3-1/TRBV3-2; D: .; DNA: TGTGCCAGCAGCCAAGGCGGGGTCTTCGATACGCAGTATTTT; CDR3: CASSQGGVFDTQYF
J: TRBJ2-7; size: .; V: TRBV27; D: .; DNA: TGTGCCAGCAGTTCTACCCCCTACGAGCAGTACTTC; CDR3: CASSSTPYEQYF
J: TRBJ1-5; size: .; V: TRBV12-3/TRBV12-4; D: .; DNA: TGTGCCAGCAGTCAGGGTCAGCCCCAGCATTTT; CDR3: CASSQGQPQHF
J: TRBJ1-6; size: .; V: TRBV6-1; D: TRBD1; DNA: TGTGCCAGCAGTGAGCCGGACAGGGTGTCACCCCTCCACTTT; CDR3: CASSEPDRVSPLHF
J: TRBJ1-1; size: .; V: TRBV6-5; D: TRBD1; DNA: TGTGCCAGCACAGGAGGGGGCGCAGGAGCTTTCTTT; CDR3: CASTGGGAGAFF
J: TRBJ2-7; size: .; V: TRBV7-8; D: .; DNA: TGTGCCAGCAGCTTGGAGAACTCCTACGAGCAGTACTTC; CDR3: CASSLENSYEQYF
J: TRBJ1-3; size: .; V: TRBV4-3; D: .; DNA: TGCGCCAGCAGCCAAGAACAGTACTCTGGAAACACCATATATTTT; CDR3: CASSQEQYSGNTIYF
J: TRBJ1-5; size: .; V: TRBV21-1; D: .; DNA: TGTGCCAGCAGGAGGGGACAGCCCTCCCCTAGAAGGCTTCAGCCCCAGCATTTT; CDR3: CASRRGQPSPRRLQPQHF
J: TRBJ1-3; size: few; V: TRBV29-1; D: .; DNA: TGCAGCGTTTACCCCCGGGGGGGCTCTGGAAACACCATATATTTT; CDR3: CSVYPRGGSGNTIYF
J: TRBJ1-1; size: once; V: TRBV6-5; D: .; DNA: TGTGCCACCGGTGCGAAATTGAACACTGAAGCTTTCTTT; CDR3: CATGAKLNTEAFF
J: TRBJ1-2; size: .; V: TRBV7-9; D: TRBD1; DNA: TGTGCCAGCAGCCCCTCCCGGGACAGGCGAAACTATGGCTACACCTTC; CDR3: CASSPSRDRRNYGYTF
J: TRBJ2-7; size: .; V: TRBV7-9; D: TRBD1; DNA: TGTGCCAGCTATGACAGGGACGAGCAGTACTTC; CDR3: CASYDRDEQYF
J: TRBJ1-4; size: once; V: TRBV7-9; D: TRBD1; DNA: TGTGCCAGCAGCGCGGGACAGGGCGTTGAAAAACTGTTTTTT; CDR3: CASSAGQGVEKLFF
J: TRBJ1-6; size: .; V: TRBV30; D: .; DNA: TGTGCCTGGAAGTTCGAAGACTCATACTATAATTCACCCCTCCACTTT; CDR3: CAWKFEDSYYNSPLHF
J: TRBJ1-6; size: .; V: TRBV27; D: TRBD1; DNA: TGTGCCAGCAGGGACAGGGACACTTCACCCCTCCACTTT; CDR3: CASRDRDTSPLHF
J: TRBJ2-7; size: few; V: TRBV28; D: TRBD2; DNA: TGTGCCAGCTTCCGGACTAGCGGGGGTTACGAGCAGTACTTC; CDR3: CASFRTSGGYEQYF
J: TRBJ2-5; size: .; V: TRBV5-1; D: .; DNA: TGCGCCAGCAGCGCACGAAATCAGGGCGAGACCCAGTACTTC; CDR3: CASSARNQGETQYF
J: TRBJ2-3; size: .; V: TRBV12-5; D: .; DNA: TGTGCTAGTGGTTTAATGGACTTCACAGATACGCAGTATTTT; CDR3: CASGLMDFTDTQYF
J: TRBJ1-2; size: .; V: TRBV19; D: TRBD1; DNA: TGTGCCAGTAGTATAGCTTCGACAGGGCCCGACCCCTTCTATGGCTACACCTTC; CDR3: CASSIASTGPDPFYGYTF
J: TRBJ2-3; size: .; V: TRBV11-2; D: .; DNA: TGTGCCAGCAGCTTTTCTAGGTGGGGCACAGATACGCAGTATTTT; CDR3: CASSFSRWGTDTQYF